Below are 14 T cell receptor beta chains sequenced from a single sample in a study of cytomegalovirus exposure and HLA in healthy donors. Amplification used 60 Vbeta primers and 13 Jbeta primers. TCRdb keeps only in-frame clones here, not all; method: immunoSEQ multiplex PCR. The sample holds just over 95,000 clones, approximately 80% seen once. The specimen was PBMCs. The receptor source for this set is a woman in her thirties or forties in good health and CMV-seropositive.

Worth noting for this clone: The junction and the germline gene differ at one end; a read error may be behind it. This chain connects TRBV5-5 to TRBJ2-6; unclear D gene. The CDR3 is made up of 15 amino acids. Germline loops: CDR1 SGHKS, CDR2 YYEKEE (reference sequence). CDR3 in DNA: TGTGCCAGCACCTTGGGTATCTCTGGGGCCAACGTCCTGACTTTC. It encodes CASTLGISGANVLTF. Drawing the rest from reference TRBV5-5 and TRBJ2-6, the complete variable domain is DAGVTQSPTHLIKTRGQQVTLRCSPISGHKSVSWYQQVLGQGPQFIFQYYEKEERGRGNFPDRFSARQFPNYSSELNVNALLLGDSALYLCASTLGISGANVLTFGAGSRLTVL.

The rearrangement uses TRBV12-5 and TRBJ2-7, with D perhaps TRBD2 (6 bases). The CDR3 loop spans 14 amino acids. Germline CDR1 reads LGHNT; CDR2 reads FRNRAP. V shed 6 bases and J shed 7 bases, with 19 bases lying between them. Here the CDR3 DNA reads TGTGCTAGTGGGCATAGCGGATCTTCCTGGGAGCAGTACTTC. Protein sequence: CASGHSGSSWEQYF. The full variable domain, rest sourced from reference TRBV12-5 and TRBJ2-7, is DARVTQTPRHKVTEMGQEVTMRCQPILGHNTVFWYRQTMMQGLELLAYFRNRAPLDDSGMPKDRFSAEMPDATLATLKIQPSEPRDSAVYFCASGHSGSSWEQYFGPGTRLTVT.

The chain links TRBV2 to TRBJ2-5, with 16 nucleotides matching TRBD2. The J segment lost 1 base and the V segment lost 6 bases, leaving 8 bases of the junction unmatched. Germline values: CDR1 SNHLY, CDR2 FYNNEI. CDR3 length equals 18 residues. This CDR3 is CASSNQGLAGGPQETQYF. For the CDR3, the DNA is TGTGCCAGCAGCAACCAGGGACTAGCGGGAGGGCCCCAAGAGACCCAGTACTTC.

This sequence joins TRBV11-1 and TRBJ2-5, with 8 bases that match TRBD1. The J call is uncertain, as TRBJ2-7 better fits the DNA end. CDR3 length: 13 residues. Germline V CDR1 and CDR2: SGHAT, FQDESV (reference sequence). The CDR3 spells CASSRDRGGEQYF. CDR3 bases: TGTGCCAGCAGCCGAGACAGGGGTGGCGAGCAGTACTTC.

CDR3 region: CASRPGTSGGVTQYF. CDR3 DNA sequence: TGTGCCAGCAGACCCGGGACTAGCGGGGGTGTGACCCAGTACTTC. The chain links TRBV7-9 to TRBJ2-5, with 14 bases matching TRBD2. Trimming took 6 bases from V and 7 from J; bases not matched to a gene: 7. This CDR3 has 15 amino acids. Germline CDR1 SEHNR, CDR2 FQNEAQ (reference sequence).

As regards this clone: The identical CDR3 is also encoded by other nucleotide sequences in the sample. V gene TRBV7-8 combines with J gene TRBJ2-7; 7 bases are a match to TRBD1. Trimming removed 5 bases from V and 3 bases from J; junction bases left unmatched: 1. CDR1 SGHVS and CDR2 FQNEAQ come from the germline V gene. The CDR3 is 12 amino acids. The CDR3 DNA is TGTGCCAGCAGCCCAGGGGGCTACGAGCAGTACTTC. As protein: CASSPGGYEQYF.

The chain employs TRBV9 and TRBJ2-1, with 7 bases lining up with TRBD2. Germline V gene lookup returns CDR1 SGDLS and CDR2 YYNGEE. The CDR3 loop spans 15 amino acids. V shed 4 bases, J shed 3 bases, and the junction held 7 bases outside the gene matches. CDR3 nucleotide sequence: TGTGCCAGCAGCAAAAGCGGGAATAACTACAATGAGCAGTTCTTC. Translating it yields CASSKSGNNYNEQFF. Based on the CDR3 plus reference TRBV9 and TRBJ2-1, the full variable domain is DSGVTQTPKHLITATGQRVTLRCSPRSGDLSVYWYQQSLDQGLQFLIQYYNGEERAKGNILERFSAQQFPDLHSELNLSSLELGDSALYFCASSKSGNNYNEQFFGPGTRLTVL.

This chain links TRBV5-1 with TRBJ1-5; D ambiguous. V was cut by 1 base and J by 3 bases, with 17 bases left in between. Germline assignment: CDR1 SGHRS and CDR2 YFSETQ. This CDR3 region has 17 residues. CDR3 nucleotide sequence: TGCGCCAGCAGCTTGTTGAGGGCTAACCCGCCCAATCAGCCCCAGCATTTT. It codes for CASSLLRANPPNQPQHF.

The chain carries TRBV13 and TRBJ1-5, with D unclear. Germline V lookup: CDR1 PRHDT, CDR2 FYEKMQ (reference sequence). This CDR3 comprises 12 residues. The V end was cut by 2 bases, the J end by 5 bases, with 4 bases between. CDR3: CASSLTDQPQHF. The CDR3 DNA is TGTGCCAGCAGCTTAACGGATCAGCCCCAGCATTTT.

The chain has TRBV13 and TRBJ2-1, with D hard to call. Germline assignment: CDR1 PRHDT and CDR2 FYEKMQ (reference sequence). V lost 3 bases, J lost 5 bases, and 11 bases lay in between. This CDR3 is built from 14 residues. The CDR3 nucleotides are TGTGCCAGCAGCTTTCGAAAACCAGACAATGAGCAGTTCTTC. Translated, it gives CASSFRKPDNEQFF.

This rearrangement joins TRBV7-9 to TRBJ1-4; tentatively, D is TRBD1 (5 bases). Germline V gives CDR1 SEHNR, CDR2 FQNEAQ (reference sequence). This CDR3 contains 14 residues. Trimming cost V 3 bases and J 2 bases, with 7 bases left between them. CDR3 sequence (DNA): TGTGCCAGCAGCTTCCCAGGGACTAATGAAAAACTGTTTTTT. Protein: CASSFPGTNEKLFF.

This chain connects TRBV7-3 to TRBJ2-3; 11 bases agree with TRBD2. CDR1 SGHTA and CDR2 FQGTGA come from the germline V gene. Unmatched junction bases numbered 10, after V lost 0 bases and J lost 8 bases. CDR3 length equals 17 residues. The CDR3 here is CASSLTLAGGPKGTQYF. For the CDR3, the DNA is TGTGCCAGCAGCTTAACCTTAGCGGGAGGGCCAAAAGGTACGCAGTATTTT.

The gene calls are TRBV6-1 and TRBJ1-2, with 7 bases fitting TRBD1. From germline, CDR1 is MNHNS and CDR2 SASEGT. With V trimmed by 2 bases and J by 4 bases, 7 bases remained unmatched. The CDR3 runs 15 residues. The CDR3 DNA sequence: TGTGCCAGCAGTGAAAATACAGGGGTCACCTATGGCTACACCTTC. It is translated as CASSENTGVTYGYTF.

This chain connects TRBV5-4 to TRBJ2-4, with 8 bases aligning to TRBD1. The CDR3 runs to 14 residues. V shed 5 bases, J shed 7 bases, and the junction held 8 bases outside the gene matches. Looked up from germline, CDR1 is SGHNT and CDR2 is YYREEE (reference sequence). The CDR3 loop is CASRQYGQGNIQYF. The CDR3 DNA reads as TGTGCCAGCAGGCAATACGGACAGGGCAACATTCAGTACTTC.